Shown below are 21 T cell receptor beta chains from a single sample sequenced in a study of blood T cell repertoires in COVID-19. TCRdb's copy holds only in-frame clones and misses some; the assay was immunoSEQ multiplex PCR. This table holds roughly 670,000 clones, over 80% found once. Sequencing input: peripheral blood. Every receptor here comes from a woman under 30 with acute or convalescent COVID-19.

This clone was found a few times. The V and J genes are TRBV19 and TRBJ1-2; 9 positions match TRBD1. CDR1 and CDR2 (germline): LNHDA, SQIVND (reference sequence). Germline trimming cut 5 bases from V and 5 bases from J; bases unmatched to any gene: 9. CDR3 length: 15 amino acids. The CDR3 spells CASSPSDRGRYGYTF. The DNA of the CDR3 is TGTGCCAGTAGTCCCTCGGACAGGGGAAGGTATGGCTACACCTTC.

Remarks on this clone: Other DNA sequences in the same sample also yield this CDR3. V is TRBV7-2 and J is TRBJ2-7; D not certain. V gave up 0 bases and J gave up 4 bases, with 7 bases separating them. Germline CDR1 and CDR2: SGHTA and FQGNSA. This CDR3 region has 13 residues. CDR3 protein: CASSLAVGYEQYF. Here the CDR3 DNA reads TGTGCCAGCAGCTTAGCTGTCGGTTACGAGCAGTACTTC.

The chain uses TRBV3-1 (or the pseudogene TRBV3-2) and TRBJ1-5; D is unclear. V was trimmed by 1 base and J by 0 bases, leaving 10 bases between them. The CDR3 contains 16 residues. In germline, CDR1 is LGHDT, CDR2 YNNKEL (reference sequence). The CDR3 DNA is TGTGCCAGCAGCCAAGGTACGACATATAGCAATCAGCCCCAGCATTTT. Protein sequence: CASSQGTTYSNQPQHF.

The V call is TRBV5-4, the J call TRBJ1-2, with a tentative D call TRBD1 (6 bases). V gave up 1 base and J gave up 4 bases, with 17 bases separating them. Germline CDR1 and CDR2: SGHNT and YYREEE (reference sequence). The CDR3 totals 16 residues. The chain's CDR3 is CASSLRPGDSLYGYTF. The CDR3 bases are TGTGCCAGCAGCTTGAGGCCAGGGGATTCCCTCTATGGCTACACCTTC. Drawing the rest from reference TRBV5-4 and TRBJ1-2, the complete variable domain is ETGVTQSPTHLIKTRGQQVTLRCSSQSGHNTVSWYQQALGQGPQFIFQYYREEENGRGNFPPRFSGLQFPNYSSELNVNALELDDSALYLCASSLRPGDSLYGYTFGSGTRLTVV.

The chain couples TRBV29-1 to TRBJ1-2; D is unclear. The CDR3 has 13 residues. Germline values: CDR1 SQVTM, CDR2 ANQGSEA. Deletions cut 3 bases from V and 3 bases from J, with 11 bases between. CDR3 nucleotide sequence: TGCAGCGTTGATGTCCCAGCGCACTATGGCTACACCTTC. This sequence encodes CSVDVPAHYGYTF.

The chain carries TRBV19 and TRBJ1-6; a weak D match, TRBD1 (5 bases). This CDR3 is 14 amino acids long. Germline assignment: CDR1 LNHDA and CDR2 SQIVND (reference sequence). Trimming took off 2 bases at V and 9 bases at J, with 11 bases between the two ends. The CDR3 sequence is CASSIQGGSSPLHF. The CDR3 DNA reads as TGTGCCAGTAGTATACAGGGTGGAAGTTCACCCCTCCACTTT.

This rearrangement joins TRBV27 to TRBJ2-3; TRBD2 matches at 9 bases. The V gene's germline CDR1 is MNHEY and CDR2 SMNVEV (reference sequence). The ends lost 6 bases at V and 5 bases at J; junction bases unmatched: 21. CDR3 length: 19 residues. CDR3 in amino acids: CASSLETPGGGVGIDTQYF. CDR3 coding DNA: TGTGCCAGCAGCCTTGAAACTCCAGGCGGGGGGGTGGGGATAGATACGCAGTATTTT.

The CDR3, as DNA: TGTGCCAGCAGCCATCGACTAGCGATCCGCTCCTACAATGAGCAGTTCTTC. Protein sequence: CASSHRLAIRSYNEQFF. This chain connects TRBV3-1 (or the pseudogene TRBV3-2) to TRBJ2-1; 8 nucleotides line up with TRBD2. Germline V gene sequence: CDR1 LGHDT, CDR2 YNNKEL (reference sequence). This CDR3 is built from 17 residues. V trimming: 3 bases; J trimming: 0 bases; junction bases outside the gene matches: 7.

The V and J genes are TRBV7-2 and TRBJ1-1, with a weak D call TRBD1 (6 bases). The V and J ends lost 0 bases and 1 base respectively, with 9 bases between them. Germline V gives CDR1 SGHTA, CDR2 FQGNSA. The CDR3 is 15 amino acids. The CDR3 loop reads CASSLAGAQNTEAFF. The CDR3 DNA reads TGTGCCAGCAGCTTAGCGGGGGCTCAGAACACTGAAGCTTTCTTT.

CDR3 DNA sequence: TGTGCCAGCAGCCAAGCTCACGGAGAAGACTATGGCTACACCTTC. It translates to CASSQAHGEDYGYTF. The chain joins TRBV4-2 to TRBJ1-2; D gene uncertain. CDR3 size: 15 residues. Germline assignment: CDR1 LGHNA and CDR2 YNFKEQ. V gave up 1 base and J gave up 3 bases, with 12 bases separating them.

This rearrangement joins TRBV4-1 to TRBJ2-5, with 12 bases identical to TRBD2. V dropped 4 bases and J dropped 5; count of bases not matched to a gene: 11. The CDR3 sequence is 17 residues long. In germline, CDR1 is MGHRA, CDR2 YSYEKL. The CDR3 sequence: CASSPRPTSGGQETQYF. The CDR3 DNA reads TGCGCCAGCAGCCCCCGGCCGACTAGCGGGGGTCAGGAGACCCAGTACTTC.

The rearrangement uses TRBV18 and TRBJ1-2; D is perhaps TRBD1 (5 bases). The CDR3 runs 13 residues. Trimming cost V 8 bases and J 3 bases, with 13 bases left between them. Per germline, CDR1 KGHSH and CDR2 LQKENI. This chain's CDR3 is CASRRGKDYGYTF. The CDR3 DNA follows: TGTGCCAGCAGGCGGGGGAAGGACTATGGCTACACCTTC.

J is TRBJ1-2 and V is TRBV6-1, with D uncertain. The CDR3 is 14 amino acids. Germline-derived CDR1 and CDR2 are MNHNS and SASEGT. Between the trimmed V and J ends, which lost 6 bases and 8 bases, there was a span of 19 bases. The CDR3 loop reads CASRGASLTGGYTF. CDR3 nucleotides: TGTGCCAGCAGGGGAGCCTCCCTTACCGGGGGCTACACCTTC.

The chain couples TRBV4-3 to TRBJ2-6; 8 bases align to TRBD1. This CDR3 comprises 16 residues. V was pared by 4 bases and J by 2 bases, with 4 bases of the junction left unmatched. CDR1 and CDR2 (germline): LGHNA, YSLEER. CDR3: CASSLEQGAGANVLTF. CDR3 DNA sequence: TGCGCCAGCAGCCTCGAACAGGGGGCTGGGGCCAACGTCCTGACTTTC.

DNA for the CDR3: TGCGCCAGCAGCCACTTAGCGGGGGGGGTAAATGAGCAGTTCTTC. It encodes CASSHLAGGVNEQFF. This sequence joins TRBV4-3 and TRBJ2-1; 11 positions match TRBD2. Per germline, CDR1 LGHNA and CDR2 YSLEER. The CDR3 runs 15 residues. V shed 3 bases and J 7 bases; nucleotides not matched to a gene: 5.

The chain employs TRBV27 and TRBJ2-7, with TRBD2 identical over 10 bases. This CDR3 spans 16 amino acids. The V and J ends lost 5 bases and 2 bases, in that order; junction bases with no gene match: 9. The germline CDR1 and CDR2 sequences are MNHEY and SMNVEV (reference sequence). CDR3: CASSPLGSGGTYEQYF. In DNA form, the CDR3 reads TGTGCCAGCAGTCCACTAGGTAGCGGGGGGACCTACGAGCAGTACTTC.

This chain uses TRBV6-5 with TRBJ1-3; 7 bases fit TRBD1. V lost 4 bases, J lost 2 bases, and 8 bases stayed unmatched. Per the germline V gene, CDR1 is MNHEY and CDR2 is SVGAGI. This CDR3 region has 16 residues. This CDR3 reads CASSSTDRAPGNTIYF. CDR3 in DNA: TGTGCCAGCAGTTCGACCGACAGGGCTCCTGGAAACACCATATATTTT.

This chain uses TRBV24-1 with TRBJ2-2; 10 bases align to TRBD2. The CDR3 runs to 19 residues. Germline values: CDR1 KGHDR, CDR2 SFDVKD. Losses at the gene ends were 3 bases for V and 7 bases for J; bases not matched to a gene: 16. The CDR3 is CATSDTATLSGGAVGELFF. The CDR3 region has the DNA TGTGCCACCAGTGATACAGCCACTTTGAGCGGGGGGGCCGTCGGGGAGCTGTTTTTT.

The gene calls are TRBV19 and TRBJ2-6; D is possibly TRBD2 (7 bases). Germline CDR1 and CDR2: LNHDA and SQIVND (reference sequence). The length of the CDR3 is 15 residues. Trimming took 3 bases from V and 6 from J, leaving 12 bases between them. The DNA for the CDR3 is TGTGCCAGTAGTATCAGGGAGGGGGAGGCCAACGTCCTGACTTTC. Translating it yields CASSIREGEANVLTF. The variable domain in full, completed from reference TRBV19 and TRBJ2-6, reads DGGITQSPKYLFRKEGQNVTLSCEQNLNHDAMYWYRQDPGQGLRLIYYSQIVNDFQKGDIAEGYSVSREKKESFPLTVTSAQKNPTAFYLCASSIREGEANVLTFGAGSRLTVL.

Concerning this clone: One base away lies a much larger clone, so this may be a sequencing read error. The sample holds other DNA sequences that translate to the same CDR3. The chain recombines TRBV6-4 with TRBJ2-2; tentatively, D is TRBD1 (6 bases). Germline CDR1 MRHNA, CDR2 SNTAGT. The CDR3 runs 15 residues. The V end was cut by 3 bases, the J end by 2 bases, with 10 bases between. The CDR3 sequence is CASSEGRGNTGELFF. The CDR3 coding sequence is TGTGCCAGCAGTGAGGGCAGGGGAAACACCGGGGAGCTGTTTTTT.

The CDR3 sequence: CASSLFQGHYGYTF. CDR3 nucleotide sequence: TGTGCCAGCAGCTTATTCCAGGGTCACTATGGCTACACCTTC. This rearrangement joins TRBV13 to TRBJ1-2; TRBD1 is a possible D gene (5 bases). The V end lost 2 bases, the J end lost 3 bases, and 10 bases lay between the germline ends. CDR1 and CDR2 (germline): PRHDT, FYEKMQ (reference sequence). The length of the CDR3 is 14 residues.